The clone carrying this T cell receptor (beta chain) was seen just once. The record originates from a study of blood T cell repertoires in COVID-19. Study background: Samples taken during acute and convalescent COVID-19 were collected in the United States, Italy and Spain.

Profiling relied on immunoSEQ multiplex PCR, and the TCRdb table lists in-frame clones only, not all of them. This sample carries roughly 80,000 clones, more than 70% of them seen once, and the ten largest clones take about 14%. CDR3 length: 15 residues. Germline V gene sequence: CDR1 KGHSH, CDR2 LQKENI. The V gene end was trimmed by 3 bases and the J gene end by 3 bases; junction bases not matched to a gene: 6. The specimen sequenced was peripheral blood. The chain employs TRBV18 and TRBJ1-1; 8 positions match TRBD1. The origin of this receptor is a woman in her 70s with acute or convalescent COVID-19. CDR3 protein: CASSPPRTGHTEAFF. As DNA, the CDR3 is TGTGCCAGCTCACCTCCCCGGACAGGGCACACTGAAGCTTTCTTT.